Shown below are 25 T cell receptor beta chains from a single sample sequenced in a study of T-cell reconstitution after alpha-beta-depleted transplantation in children. The library targeted TCRbeta and was prepared with unique molecular identifiers. In TCRdb, the PCR reads were re-called with MiXCR into one record per CDR3 protein. The sample carries hundreds of thousands of distinct CDR3 sequences, about 24% recorded once. The sample in question was PBMCs, mostly from graft donor cells, obtained 360 days after TCRalphabeta/CD19-depleted stem cell transplant. The receptors originated from a female patient under 10 years old who had a stem cell transplant for congenital amegakaryocytic thrombocytopenia, so the T cells may come from the graft donor.

This chain connects TRBV6-5 to TRBJ1-3; unclear D gene. The ends were cut back, 8 bases at V and 0 bases at J, with 5 bases in the middle. CDR1 MNHEY and CDR2 SVGAGI come from the germline V gene. This CDR3 has 12 amino acids. CDR3 DNA sequence: TGTGCCAGCTCCAACTCTGGAAACACCATATATTTT. Protein: CASSNSGNTIYF.

The chain uses TRBV6-2 or TRBV6-3 and TRBJ2-7; TRBD2 aligns across 8 bases. J was trimmed by 2 bases and V by 6 bases; bases with no gene match: 9. Germline CDR1 MNHEY, CDR2 SVGEGT. The CDR3 runs 15 residues. The CDR3 sequence is CASRIPGTRTYEQYF. In nucleotides, the CDR3 is TGTGCCAGCAGGATCCCCGGGACTAGGACCTACGAGCAGTACTTC.

This clonotype was recorded a few times. This rearrangement joins TRBV20-1 to TRBJ2-3, with 9 bases fitting TRBD2. Per the germline V gene, CDR1 is DFQATT and CDR2 is SNEGSKA (reference sequence). The CDR3 covers 15 residues. The J segment lost 2 bases and the V segment lost 3 bases, leaving 6 bases of the junction unmatched. The CDR3 region is CSASAAGGLTDTQYF. CDR3 bases: TGCAGTGCTAGCGCAGCGGGGGGCCTCACAGATACGCAGTATTTT.

In its sample, this clonotype was seen a few times. The gene calls are TRBV9 and TRBJ1-6; D is uncertain. The CDR3 has 14 amino acids. Germline CDR1 reads SGDLS; CDR2 reads YYNGEE. V lost 4 bases and J lost 7, with 12 bases in between. CDR3 loop: CASSPPGLNSPLHF. The CDR3 nucleotides are TGTGCCAGCAGCCCCCCCGGGTTGAATTCACCCCTCCACTTT.

The J gene is TRBJ2-1, the V gene TRBV12-5, with 10 positions matching TRBD1. Trimming took 3 bases from V and 6 from J; bases not matched to a gene: 14. The V gene's germline CDR1 is LGHNT and CDR2 FRNRAP. The CDR3 is made up of 18 amino acids. The CDR3 DNA follows: TGTGCTAGTGGTTTCGCCCCGGGACAGGGGATTTTGGTCAATGAGCAGTTCTTC. Residues: CASGFAPGQGILVNEQFF.

This clonotype appeared a few times. J is TRBJ1-5 and V is TRBV4-2; D is uncertain. The germline CDR1 and CDR2 sequences are LGHNA and YNFKEQ. Trimming left V 2 bases short and J 2 bases short, with 7 bases between. This CDR3 comprises 14 residues. The CDR3 region is CASSQSQGNQPQHF. CDR3 in DNA: TGTGCCAGCAGCCAAAGCCAGGGCAATCAGCCCCAGCATTTT.

This clonotype occurred many times. The V gene is TRBV5-1, the J gene TRBJ2-3, with TRBD2 matching over 9 bases. The CDR3 is 16 residues long. Trimming took 0 bases from V and 3 from J; bases not matched to a gene: 5. Germline V gene data show CDR1 as SGHRS and CDR2 as YFSETQ. CDR3 DNA sequence: TGCGCCAGCAGCTTGGGACTAGCGGAGGGGACAGATACGCAGTATTTT. Its translation is CASSLGLAEGTDTQYF.

The rearrangement uses TRBV6-5 and TRBJ1-1; TRBD1 agrees at 9 bases. The germline CDR1 and CDR2 sequences are MNHEY and SVGAGI. Trimming removed 10 bases from V and 4 bases from J; junction bases left unmatched: 22. The CDR3 covers 18 residues. CDR3 nucleotides: TGTGCCACCTCATCTGTCCCCTCGGGACAGGGCGTGGGCACTGAAGCTTTCTTT. It encodes CATSSVPSGQGVGTEAFF.

V and J are TRBV4-3 and TRBJ2-4, with 7 nucleotides matching TRBD2. This CDR3 comprises 18 residues. Germline CDR1 LGHNA, CDR2 YSLEER. Losses at the gene ends were 0 bases for V and 1 base for J; bases not matched to a gene: 9. CDR3 nucleotides: TGCGCCAGCAGCCAAGAGTTTGGGGGAGGGTTTGCCAAAAACATTCAGTACTTC. This translates into CASSQEFGGGFAKNIQYF.

This chain connects TRBV4-2 to TRBJ2-3; 7 nucleotides agree with TRBD2. The CDR3 is 17 residues long. Germline values: CDR1 LGHNA, CDR2 YNFKEQ. After removal of 4 bases from V and 0 bases from J, the junction contained 10 bases not matched to a gene. In nucleotides, the CDR3 is TGTGCCAGCAGCCTCCGCGGACTAGTCTTTAGCACAGATACGCAGTATTTT. It encodes CASSLRGLVFSTDTQYF.

CDR3 coding DNA: TGCAGTGCTAGCTCCGGGACAGGGTCCTACGAGCAGTACTTC. Its translation: CSASSGTGSYEQYF. V gene TRBV20-1 combines with J gene TRBJ2-7; 9 nucleotides agree with TRBD1. The V segment lost 3 bases and the J segment 1 base; nucleotides outside the gene matches: 4. Germline lookup yields CDR1 DFQATT and CDR2 SNEGSKA (reference sequence). The CDR3 is 14 residues long.

This clonotype was counted between two and nine times. The chain joins TRBV2 to TRBJ2-7; D remains ambiguous. This CDR3 has 14 amino acids. With 3 bases removed from V and 4 bases from J, the gap between germline ends came to 13 bases. Germline V gives CDR1 SNHLY, CDR2 FYNNEI. The CDR3 DNA reads as TGTGCCAGCAGTGATAGTGACAAAGTGTACGAGCAGTACTTC. Translating it yields CASSDSDKVYEQYF.

This clonotype was observed at least ten times. The gene calls are TRBV7-6 and TRBJ2-7; the match to TRBD1 covers 7 bases. Germline V CDR1 and CDR2: SGHVS, FNYEAQ. V lost 6 bases to trimming and J lost 7 bases; unmatched junction nucleotides: 18. There are 16 residues in the CDR3. The CDR3 DNA sequence: TGTGCCAGCAGTCCTTCCTTAGCCGGGACAGCAGAGGAGCAGTACTTC. This encodes CASSPSLAGTAEEQYF.

This clonotype appeared many times. The chain is built from TRBV11-2 and TRBJ1-2; D is perhaps TRBD1 (6 bases). V dropped 5 bases and J dropped 4 bases, with 14 bases sitting between them. CDR3 length equals 14 residues. Germline V CDR1 and CDR2: SGHAT, FQNNGV. The CDR3 region has the DNA TGTGCCAGCAGCCCCCGGGCAGGGGTCTATGGCTACACCTTC. Its translation: CASSPRAGVYGYTF.

This clonotype was seen ten or more times. This chain uses TRBV12-3 or TRBV12-4 with TRBJ1-3, with D uncertain. Trimming pared 2 bases from V and 2 bases from J, leaving 13 bases between. This CDR3 spans 16 amino acids. The CDR3 DNA sequence: TGTGCCAGCAGTTTACTTCCGACAAGTACTGGAAACACCATATATTTT. Translation: CASSLLPTSTGNTIYF.

CDR3 sequence reads: CASSSRAGLNIQYF. The CDR3 nucleotides read TGTGCCAGCAGTTCAAGGGCGGGGTTGAACATTCAGTACTTC. The gene calls are TRBV28 and TRBJ2-4; D might be TRBD2 (6 bases). The CDR3 sequence is 14 residues long. Germline CDR1 is MDHEN and CDR2 is SYDVKM. The V gene lost 4 bases and the J gene lost 7 bases, with 14 bases spanning the gap.

This clonotype occurred a few times. This chain links TRBV12-2 with TRBJ2-1; TRBD1, the D gene given by the table, was not confirmed from the DNA. TRBV12-2 is tagged as a pseudogene. The CDR3 contains 18 residues. The CDR3 DNA follows: TGTGCAAGTCGCTCCCGACATTCAGGGAAGAGCTCCTACAATGAGCAGTTCTTC. Translated, it gives CASRSRHSGKSSYNEQFF.

In its sample, this clonotype was seen a few times. V is TRBV5-1 and J is TRBJ2-7; D is undetermined. Trimming took off 1 base at V and 1 base at J, with 9 bases between the two ends. Germline-derived CDR1 and CDR2 are SGHRS and YFSETQ. CDR3 size: 14 residues. CDR3 in amino acids: CASSLRMGSYEQYF. The CDR3 DNA is TGCGCCAGCAGCTTGAGAATGGGGTCCTACGAGCAGTACTTC.

This clonotype was seen a few times. The chain employs TRBV20-1 and TRBJ2-7, with a possible D match to TRBD2 (6 bases). The length of the CDR3 is 13 residues. Trimming removed 0 bases at V and 3 bases at J, with 9 bases between. Germline loops: CDR1 DFQATT, CDR2 SNEGSKA (reference sequence). CDR3 DNA sequence: TGCAGTGCTAGAGATGGGCGGGGCTACGAGCAGTACTTC. Translating gives CSARDGRGYEQYF.

This clonotype occurred once. This sequence joins TRBV20-1 and TRBJ2-7; D is uncertain. Trimming removed 3 bases from V and 4 bases from J, with 7 bases in between. Germline V gene data show CDR1 as DFQATT and CDR2 as SNEGSKA (reference sequence). The CDR3 has 11 amino acids. CDR3: CSASGEYEQYF. CDR3 DNA sequence: TGCAGTGCTAGCGGAGAGTACGAGCAGTACTTC.

This clonotype was observed a handful of times. The V and J genes are TRBV12-3 or TRBV12-4 and TRBJ2-3, with 13 nucleotides matching TRBD2. The J segment lost 5 bases and the V segment lost 3 bases, leaving 8 bases of the junction unmatched. The CDR3 contains 17 residues. DNA of the CDR3: TGTGCCAGCAGTTTCGGGACTAGCGGGGTCCGGGTAGATACGCAGTATTTT. Amino acid sequence: CASSFGTSGVRVDTQYF.

This clonotype was detected a few times. The gene calls are TRBV15 and TRBJ2-7; perhaps TRBD1 as D (5 bases). The CDR3 covers 14 residues. Per the germline V gene, CDR1 is LNHNV and CDR2 is YYDKDF (reference sequence). V dropped 2 bases and J dropped 2 bases, with 10 bases sitting between them. The CDR3 here is CATSRSQGAYEQYF. For the CDR3, the DNA is TGTGCCACCAGCAGATCCCAGGGTGCCTACGAGCAGTACTTC.

This clonotype showed up just a few times. This chain connects TRBV3-1 to TRBJ2-5, with 7 bases that match TRBD1. This CDR3 comprises 15 residues. Trimming removed 1 base from V and 5 bases from J; junction bases left unmatched: 7. Germline values: CDR1 LGHDT, CDR2 YNNKEL (reference sequence). The CDR3 DNA reads TGTGCCAGCAGCCAAGGGGGGACAGAAACGGAGACCCAGTACTTC. Its translation is CASSQGGTETETQYF.

This clonotype was seen a few times. V and J are TRBV5-1 and TRBJ2-6, with D possibly matching TRBD1 (5 bases). Trimming shortened V by 2 bases and J by 0 bases, and 12 bases separated the two germline ends. Germline values: CDR1 SGHRS, CDR2 YFSETQ. The CDR3 length is 17 residues. CDR3 amino acids: CASSLKQESSGANVLTF. Here the CDR3 DNA reads TGCGCCAGCAGCTTAAAACAGGAGAGCTCTGGGGCCAACGTCCTGACTTTC.

The rearrangement joins TRBV15 to TRBJ1-4; D not resolved. Deletions cut 1 base from V and 0 bases from J, with 9 bases between. CDR3 length equals 16 residues. Germline V gives CDR1 LNHNV, CDR2 YYDKDF (reference sequence). The CDR3 region has the DNA TGTGCCACCAGCAGAGTAGGGAGAACAACTAATGAAAAACTGTTTTTT. Residues: CATSRVGRTTNEKLFF.